What follows are 14 T cell receptor beta chains derived from one specimen sequenced in a study of T cells in Graves' hyperthyroidism and ophthalmopathy. Template material for amplifying TCR beta CDR3 regions consisted of RNA transcripts. HTBI primers were the set used in a first-round RT-PCR of the TCR CDR3. Via MiXCR, TCRdb re-called the multiplex PCR reads, giving one row per CDR3 protein. The data show about 640,000 distinct CDR3 sequences, less than 25% seen once. Sequencing was performed on blood. Receptor source: a man aged 25 to 40 with Graves' ophthalmopathy.

This clonotype showed up many times. The chain uses TRBV12-3 or TRBV12-4 and TRBJ2-7; TRBD1 agrees at 8 bases. The V gene end was trimmed by 5 bases and the J gene end by 2 bases; junction bases not matched to a gene: 5. This CDR3 has 14 residues. The CDR3 nucleotides read TGTGCCAGCAGTCTGCCGGACAGGGCCTACGAGCAGTACTTC. Its translation is CASSLPDRAYEQYF.

This chain links TRBV5-1 with TRBJ2-2; TRBD2 might be the D (5 bases). The V end lost 0 bases, the J end lost 10 bases, and 13 bases lay between the germline ends. Germline CDR1 reads SGHRS; CDR2 reads YFSETQ. This CDR3 region has 14 residues. The CDR3 spells CASSLALVGEELFF. The CDR3 bases are TGCGCCAGCAGCTTGGCCCTAGTCGGGGAGGAGCTGTTTTTT. The variable domain in full, with the rest retrieved from reference TRBV5-1 and TRBJ2-2, is KAGVTQTPRYLIKTRGQQVTLSCSPISGHRSVSWYQQTPGQGLQFLFEYFSETQRNKGNFPGRFSGRQFSNSRSEMNVSTLELGDSALYLCASSLALVGEELFFGEGSRLTVL.

This clonotype was seen only a few times. The chain links TRBV27 to TRBJ2-5; TRBD2 matches 10 bases. CDR1 is MNHEY and CDR2 is SMNVEV in the germline V gene (reference sequence). Unmatched junction bases numbered 6, after V lost 5 bases and J lost 3 bases. The CDR3 sequence is 15 residues long. As DNA, the CDR3 is TGTGCCAGCAGTAAGAGGACTAGCGGTAAAGAGACCCAGTACTTC. Protein: CASSKRTSGKETQYF.

The chain has TRBV20-1 and TRBJ2-1, with TRBD2 matching over 9 bases. CDR3 length equals 15 residues. V lost 2 bases and J lost 3; bases outside the gene matches: 5. Germline V gene sequence: CDR1 DFQATT, CDR2 SNEGSKA (reference sequence). This CDR3 reads CSARSGLAIYNEQFF. For the CDR3, the DNA is TGCAGTGCTAGATCGGGACTAGCAATCTACAATGAGCAGTTCTTC.

This clonotype was picked up many times. The chain has TRBV7-2 and TRBJ2-3; no reliable D call. The germline V gene encodes CDR1 SGHTA and CDR2 FQGNSA. Between the trimmed V and J ends, which lost 6 bases and 5 bases, there was a span of 6 bases. The CDR3 spans 11 residues. The CDR3 protein is CASSFLDTQYF. The CDR3 DNA reads as TGTGCCAGCAGTTTCTTAGATACGCAGTATTTT.

This clonotype was recorded many times. The CDR3 DNA reads as TGTGCCAGCTCACCTGGGAGCGCGGGCCAGTATGAAGCTTTCTTT. Amino acid sequence: CASSPGSAGQYEAFF. V is TRBV18 and J is TRBJ1-1; D call uncertain. V lost 3 bases and J 7 bases, leaving 18 bases between the germline ends. This CDR3 comprises 15 residues. Germline loops: CDR1 KGHSH, CDR2 LQKENI.

The chain joins TRBV13 to TRBJ2-5; 12 bases agree with TRBD2. Trimming cost V 5 bases and J 5 bases; bases outside gene matches: 9. Germline V gene data show CDR1 as PRHDT and CDR2 as FYEKMQ (reference sequence). The CDR3 spans 16 residues. Here the CDR3 DNA reads TGTGCCAGCAGCCTAACTACTAGCGGGAGGCCGGAGACCCAGTACTTC. Its protein is CASSLTTSGRPETQYF.

This clonotype has ten or more counts. CDR3 amino acids: CASGREKLFF. DNA for the CDR3: TGTGCCAGCGGCCGGGAGAAGCTGTTCTTC. The chain carries TRBV28 and TRBJ2-1; a weak D match, TRBD2 (6 bases). This CDR3 is built from 10 residues. Trimming removed 8 bases from V and 15 bases from J, with 14 bases in between. Per the germline V gene, CDR1 is MDHEN and CDR2 is SYDVKM.

The CDR3 nucleotides read TGTGCCAGCAGCTTAGAAATGGGTCTAGCGGGGACCTACGAGCAGTACTTC. Its protein is CASSLEMGLAGTYEQYF. The chain uses TRBV7-9 and TRBJ2-7, with TRBD2 matching over 9 bases. Trimming removed 1 base from V and 2 bases from J; junction bases left unmatched: 9. There are 17 residues in the CDR3. The germline V gene encodes CDR1 SEHNR and CDR2 FQNEAQ (reference sequence).

V is TRBV6-2 or TRBV6-3 and J is TRBJ2-2, with 10 bases aligning to TRBD2. The CDR3 runs 16 residues. CDR1 is MNHEY and CDR2 is SVGEGT in the germline V gene. Trimming cost V 5 bases and J 4 bases; bases outside gene matches: 7. The CDR3 here is CASSGRTSGLTGELFF. In DNA form, the CDR3 reads TGTGCCAGCAGTGGTCGGACTAGCGGACTCACCGGGGAGCTGTTTTTT.

The V gene is TRBV19, the J gene TRBJ1-5; 8 bases align to TRBD1. The CDR3 totals 15 residues. With V trimmed by 7 bases and J by 6 bases, 11 bases remained unmatched. Germline loops: CDR1 LNHDA, CDR2 SQIVND (reference sequence). The CDR3 DNA is TGTGCCAGTACCGACAAGACAGGGGTTGGTCAGCCCCAGCATTTT. Amino acids: CASTDKTGVGQPQHF.

The genes are TRBV29-1 and TRBJ2-3; TRBD2 matches at 8 bases. Per germline, CDR1 SQVTM and CDR2 ANQGSEA. Unmatched junction bases numbered 8, after V lost 6 bases and J lost 3 bases. This CDR3 contains 14 residues. CDR3 DNA: TGCAGCGTCCCCGGGAGGGGCTGGACAGATACGCAGTATTTT. It encodes CSVPGRGWTDTQYF.

The sample holds a few counts of this clonotype. The genes are TRBV29-1 and TRBJ1-1; 9 positions match TRBD1. From germline, CDR1 is SQVTM and CDR2 ANQGSEA. The length of the CDR3 is 11 residues. The V segment lost 4 bases and the J segment 6 bases; nucleotides outside the gene matches: 0. CDR3 in amino acids: CSVGQGAEAFF. DNA for the CDR3: TGCAGCGTTGGACAGGGGGCTGAAGCTTTCTTT.

The V and J genes are TRBV12-3 or TRBV12-4 and TRBJ2-3; 11 nucleotides line up with TRBD2. With 1 base clipped from V and 6 bases from J, the junction kept 6 bases outside the gene matches. This CDR3 contains 16 residues. The CDR3 loop reads CASSLGGSGRVDTQYF. CDR3 DNA sequence: TGTGCCAGCAGTTTAGGTGGTAGCGGGAGGGTGGATACGCAGTATTTT.